This is a list of T cell receptor beta chains from one sample in a study. TCRdb reprocessed the 5' RACE reads via MiXCR and lists one record per CDR3 protein. There are about 57,000 distinct CDR3 sequences in the sample; about 28% occur only once, and approximately 2.2% lies in the top ten. Sequenced sample: tumor-infiltrating Tregs sorted from the breast tumor. The receptors shown here come from a female donor with breast cancer. Both conserved end residues are part of each CDR3. A D gene is named only where the DNA matches it firmly. Rows give clone size only sometimes, using once, few, many, or a class for an expanded clone.

J gene | D gene | clone size | V gene | CDR3 protein | CDR3 DNA
TRBJ1-2 | . | many | TRBV4-1 | CASSQRVWERANYGYTF | TGCGCCAGCAGCCAAAGAGTTTGGGAGAGAGCTAACTATGGCTACACCTTC
TRBJ2-1 | TRBD2 | few | TRBV7-9 | CASSLSLAGAHNEQFF | TGTGCCAGCAGCCTAAGCCTAGCGGGAGCCCACAATGAGCAGTTCTTC
TRBJ1-1 | TRBD1 | many | TRBV5-1 | CASSIQGDLTEAFF | TGCGCCAGCAGCATACAGGGGGATTTGACTGAAGCTTTCTTT
TRBJ2-1 | TRBD2 | . | TRBV6-6 | CASGLPTSGGANEQFF | TGTGCCAGCGGCCTACCAACTAGCGGGGGGGCCAATGAGCAGTTCTTC
TRBJ2-7 | . | few | TRBV4-1 | CASSQFPEWGRYEQYF | TGCGCCAGCAGCCAATTCCCGGAGTGGGGACGCTACGAGCAGTACTTC
TRBJ2-2 | . | few | TRBV5-1 | CASSLDYSGGELFF | TGCGCCAGCAGCTTGGATTATAGTGGAGGGGAGCTGTTTTTT
TRBJ1-1 | . | . | TRBV30 | CAWSVRRNTEAFF | TGTGCCTGGAGTGTACGGCGGAACACTGAAGCTTTCTTT
TRBJ1-5 | TRBD1 | . | TRBV6-5 | CATQGNSNQPQHF | TGTGCCACACAGGGGAATAGCAATCAGCCCCAGCATTTT
TRBJ2-1 | . | . | TRBV24-1 | CATSDPSGPSGGEQFF | TGTGCCACCAGTGATCCCTCAGGGCCATCCGGGGGTGAGCAGTTCTTC
TRBJ2-7 | . | few | TRBV7-9 | CASSLTALSYEQYF | TGTGCCAGCAGCTTAACAGCCCTCTCCTACGAGCAGTACTTC
TRBJ2-5 | TRBD1 | . | TRBV20-1 | CSASRGQETQYF | TGCAGTGCCAGCAGGGGGCAAGAGACCCAGTACTTC
TRBJ2-7 | . | few | TRBV6-5 | CASSYSNPPYEQYF | TGTGCCAGCAGTTACTCAAACCCCCCCTACGAGCAGTACTTC
TRBJ1-4 | . | few | TRBV18 | CASSPRQGHGVF | TGTGCCAGCTCACCACGGCAGGGACACGGGGTTTTT
TRBJ2-1 | TRBD1 | many | TRBV7-2 | CASSLTGVPWDEQFF | TGTGCCAGCAGCCTGACAGGGGTGCCCTGGGATGAGCAGTTCTTC